Listed here are 5 T cell receptor beta chains from one sample, sequenced in a study of CD8+CD57+ T cells in acquired aplastic anemia. Genomic DNA was employed as the template in profiling TCR beta VDJ and CDR3. TCRdb independently ran MiXCR on the reads; one entry per CDR3 protein. The sample has about 130,000 distinct CDR3 sequences, 48% seen once. The sequenced sample was sorted CD4+, CD8+, or CD8+CD57+ T cells (not recorded which) from PBMCs. The receptors stem from a human donor in good health, serving as a control.

This clonotype showed up many times. This chain uses TRBV20-1 with TRBJ2-7, with 13 bases that match TRBD2. The germline V gene encodes CDR1 DFQATT and CDR2 SNEGSKA (reference sequence). This CDR3 region has 14 residues. The V and J ends lost 5 bases and 6 bases, in that order; junction bases with no gene match: 7. The CDR3 DNA follows: TGCAGTGCTGATACTAGCGGGGGGGCGGGCGAGCAGTACTTC. It is translated as CSADTSGGAGEQYF.

The CDR3 here is CASSMRESNEQFF. CDR3 nucleotide sequence: TGCGCCAGCTCGATGCGGGAGAGCAATGAGCAGTTCTTC. The chain carries TRBV10-1 and TRBJ2-1; 7 positions agree with TRBD2. Trimming removed 8 bases from V and 6 bases from J; junction bases left unmatched: 7. Germline assignment: CDR1 WNHNN and CDR2 SYGVQD (reference sequence). The CDR3 consists of 13 residues.

The chain has TRBV7-6 and TRBJ2-7; D call uncertain. Trimming removed 5 bases from V and 6 bases from J, with 14 bases in between. CDR3 length: 13 amino acids. CDR1 is SGHVS and CDR2 is FNYEAQ in the germline V gene. The CDR3: CASSNGVAREQYF. The CDR3 DNA sequence: TGTGCCAGCAGCAACGGAGTCGCCCGCGAGCAGTACTTC.

V and J are TRBV2 and TRBJ1-2; TRBD1 is a possible D gene (6 bases). The ends were cut back, 6 bases at V and 6 bases at J, with 14 bases in the middle. CDR1 SNHLY and CDR2 FYNNEI come from the germline V gene. The CDR3 spans 13 residues. CDR3 amino acids: CASSYRVSDGYTF. Written as DNA, the CDR3 is TGTGCCAGCAGCTACAGGGTCTCTGATGGCTACACCTTC.

This clonotype has ten or more counts. This may be a read error: a much more frequent sequence differs by one nucleotide. This rearrangement joins TRBV29-1 to TRBJ1-5; TRBD1 is a possible D gene (6 bases). V lost 6 bases and J 5 bases, leaving 14 bases between the germline ends. Germline V gene lookup returns CDR1 SQVTM and CDR2 ANQGSEA. The CDR3 contains 13 residues. The CDR3 reads CSVTDRLDQPQHF. CDR3 nucleotides: TGCAGCGTAACAGACAGGCTGGATCAGCCCCAGCATTTT.